Presented here are 4 T cell receptor beta chains from one specimen sequenced in a study of control samples from healthy donors and cancer patients. Clones were read by immunoSEQ multiplex PCR, and TCRdb kept only the in-frame ones, dropping some. The sample carries about 140,000 clones, 91% recorded once. Sample: blood. The receptor source for this set is a young man in good health.

The chain uses TRBV9 and TRBJ2-3, with 12 bases aligning to TRBD2. Losses at the gene ends were 3 bases for V and 2 bases for J; bases not matched to a gene: 4. CDR3 size: 16 residues. Germline values: CDR1 SGDLS, CDR2 YYNGEE. CDR3 loop: CASSGTSGGPTDTQYF. In nucleotides, the CDR3 is TGTGCCAGCAGCGGTACTAGCGGGGGGCCCACAGATACGCAGTATTTT.

V and J are TRBV10-1 and TRBJ2-5; 11 bases align to TRBD2. CDR3 length equals 17 residues. V gave up 10 bases and J gave up 5 bases; unmatched junction bases: 18. Germline V gene lookup returns CDR1 WNHNN and CDR2 SYGVQD (reference sequence). The CDR3 DNA sequence: TGCGCCAAAACCCCGGGACTAGCGGTCTCACGCTGGGAGACCCAGTACTTC. Residues: CAKTPGLAVSRWETQYF.

This clone came up once. V and J are TRBV6-5 and TRBJ1-2; no definite D call. There are 15 residues in the CDR3. CDR1 and CDR2 from the germline V gene are MNHEY and SVGAGI. V lost 0 bases to trimming and J lost 1 base, with 9 bases between them. In DNA, the CDR3 is TGTGCCAGCAGTTACTCGAATCAGATTAACTATGGCTACACCTTC. Amino acid sequence: CASSYSNQINYGYTF.

The V call is TRBV28, the J call TRBJ1-3, with D uncertain. The CDR3 consists of 10 residues. Germline V CDR1 and CDR2: MDHEN, SYDVKM. V lost 7 bases to trimming and J lost 8 bases, with 6 bases between them. The CDR3 sequence is CASIKDTIYF. CDR3 nucleotide sequence: TGTGCCAGCATTAAAGACACCATATATTTT.